This entry lists 32 T cell receptor beta chains sequenced from one sample in a study of T cell repertoires in cytomegalovirus infection. MiXCR, applied by TCRdb to the reads, yields one record per CDR3 protein. The table lists fewer than 350,000 distinct CDR3 sequences, 15% to 20% of them singletons. Sequencing used PBMCs. The receptors were sampled from a human donor in good health (CMV status not recorded). Some clones in this sample may be carry-over from other donors' samples.

The chain combines TRBV7-2 with TRBJ1-1, with D hard to call. This CDR3 has 15 residues. Trimming cost V 0 bases and J 1 base, with 9 bases left between them. The germline V gene encodes CDR1 SGHTA and CDR2 FQGNSA. The CDR3 DNA is TGTGCCAGCAGCTTAGCGTCGGCTGGGAACACTGAAGCTTTCTTT. It yields the protein CASSLASAGNTEAFF.

This clonotype was detected many times. The gene calls are TRBV11-2 and TRBJ2-5, with D possibly being TRBD1 or TRBD2 (5 bases each). Germline V lookup: CDR1 SGHAT, CDR2 FQNNGV. The CDR3 runs 13 residues. With 7 bases removed from V and 1 base from J, the gap between germline ends came to 10 bases. In DNA form, the CDR3 reads TGTGCCAGCACCGGGGCCGGCCAAGAGACCCAGTACTTC. It codes for CASTGAGQETQYF.

This clonotype has only a few counts. The chain is built from TRBV11-2 and TRBJ2-2; TRBD2 is a possible D gene (6 bases). Trimming left V 3 bases short and J 5 bases short, with 16 bases between. In germline, CDR1 is SGHAT, CDR2 FQNNGV. CDR3 size: 16 residues. The CDR3 loop is CASSFFRELKTGELFF. CDR3 coding DNA: TGTGCCAGCAGCTTCTTCCGGGAGCTAAAAACCGGGGAGCTGTTTTTT.

This clonotype was picked up many times. V usage is TRBV15 and J usage is TRBJ1-4; tentative D call: TRBD1 (6 bases). The CDR3 extends over 16 amino acids. The germline gives CDR1 LNHNV, CDR2 YYDKDF (reference sequence). Trimming pared 0 bases from V and 7 bases from J, leaving 15 bases between. Here the CDR3 reads CATSRDFGGLGEKLFF. In DNA, the CDR3 is TGTGCCACCAGCAGAGATTTTGGGGGGCTCGGTGAAAAACTGTTTTTT. The full variable domain, with the rest looked up from reference TRBV15 and TRBJ1-4, is DAMVIQNPRYQVTQFGKPVTLSCSQTLNHNVMYWYQQKSSQAPKLLFHYYDKDFNNEADTPDNFQSRRPNTSFCFLDIRSPGLGDTAMYLCATSRDFGGLGEKLFFGSGTQLSVL.

This clonotype has at least ten counts. The chain employs TRBV7-2 and TRBJ1-5, with a possible D match to TRBD1 (6 bases). CDR1 and CDR2 from the germline V gene are SGHTA and FQGNSA. V lost 1 base and J 0 bases, leaving 13 bases between the germline ends. The CDR3 runs 17 residues. This chain's CDR3 is CASSLVGGPFSNQPQHF. The CDR3 region has the DNA TGTGCCAGCAGCTTAGTGGGGGGGCCCTTTAGCAATCAGCCCCAGCATTTT.

In its sample, this clonotype was seen many times. The V gene is TRBV7-2, the J gene TRBJ1-5, with 8 bases identical to TRBD1. Trimming at V came to 0 bases and at J to 5 bases, leaving 6 bases not matched to a gene. The germline CDR1 and CDR2 sequences are SGHTA and FQGNSA. This CDR3 has 16 amino acids. The CDR3 here is CASSLALGRGHQPQHF. CDR3 coding DNA: TGTGCCAGCAGCTTAGCGCTGGGCAGGGGGCATCAGCCCCAGCATTTT.

V usage is TRBV20-1 and J usage is TRBJ2-3; D gene ambiguous. V lost 6 bases and J lost 10, with 14 bases in between. The CDR3 spans 11 residues. Germline lookup yields CDR1 DFQATT and CDR2 SNEGSKA (reference sequence). The CDR3 DNA follows: TGCAGTGCACGACCAGAAGGTCCGCAGTATTTT. Residues: CSARPEGPQYF.

This clonotype appeared a single time. The V gene is TRBV28, the J gene TRBJ1-5, with 11 bases aligning to TRBD1. The germline V gene encodes CDR1 MDHEN and CDR2 SYDVKM. This CDR3 region has 16 residues. The junction had 9 bases not matched to a gene; V was cut back by 5 bases and J by 6 bases. The CDR3 bases are TGTGCCAGCAGTCCACCGGGACAGGGGGTTGGTCAGCCCCAGCATTTT. This codes for CASSPPGQGVGQPQHF.

The chain uses TRBV7-9 and TRBJ2-7; possible D gene TRBD2, 5 bases. Germline V gene data show CDR1 as SEHNR and CDR2 as FQNEAQ (reference sequence). With 3 bases removed from V and 3 bases from J, the gap between germline ends came to 9 bases. The CDR3 consists of 13 residues. CDR3 coding DNA: TGTGCCAGCAGCTTCGACACTAGCTACGAGCAGTACTTC. Amino acids: CASSFDTSYEQYF. Full variable domain (rest looked up from reference TRBV7-9 and TRBJ2-7): DTGVSQNPRHKITKRGQNVTFRCDPISEHNRLYWYRQTLGQGPEFLTYFQNEAQLEKSRLLSDRFSAERPKGSFSTLEIQRTEQGDSAMYLCASSFDTSYEQYFGPGTRLTVT.

This clonotype appeared many times. V is TRBV7-2 and J is TRBJ2-7; 8 bases match TRBD1. V was clipped by 3 bases and J by 1 base; unmatched bases: 11. The germline V gene encodes CDR1 SGHTA and CDR2 FQGNSA. There are 17 residues in the CDR3. The CDR3 nucleotides read TGTGCCAGCAGCTTTGGGTTGGAAGACAGGGGATCCTACGAGCAGTACTTC. It yields the protein CASSFGLEDRGSYEQYF.

This clonotype was counted only a few times. The chain uses TRBV4-3 and TRBJ1-1; D gene uncertain. Germline values: CDR1 LGHNA, CDR2 YSLEER. V gave up 0 bases and J gave up 0 bases, with 20 bases separating them. This CDR3 contains 19 residues. This CDR3 is CASSQEFTHSWYMNTEAFF. The CDR3 DNA reads as TGCGCCAGCAGCCAAGAATTTACCCACTCATGGTACATGAACACTGAAGCTTTCTTT.

At least ten counts were recorded for this clonotype. V gene TRBV7-3 combines with J gene TRBJ2-1; D unclear. This CDR3 is built from 15 residues. The V gene's germline CDR1 is SGHTA and CDR2 FQGTGA. With 2 bases removed from V and 4 bases from J, the gap between germline ends came to 12 bases. CDR3 loop: CASSLGRAGYNEQFF. The CDR3, as DNA: TGTGCCAGCAGCTTAGGTCGGGCCGGATACAATGAGCAGTTCTTC.

This clonotype came up many times. The chain carries TRBV5-1 and TRBJ2-7, with 11 nucleotides matching TRBD1. Trimming cost V 4 bases and J 3 bases; bases outside gene matches: 3. Germline assignment: CDR1 SGHRS and CDR2 YFSETQ. The CDR3 loop spans 14 amino acids. CDR3 protein: CASSGTGGIYEQYF. CDR3 bases: TGCGCCAGCAGCGGGACAGGGGGGATCTACGAGCAGTACTTC.

This clonotype was observed a handful of times. V and J are TRBV20-1 and TRBJ1-6, with D uncertain. The CDR3 totals 17 residues. Looked up from germline, CDR1 is DFQATT and CDR2 is SNEGSKA (reference sequence). The V end lost 0 bases, the J end lost 0 bases, and 12 bases lay between the germline ends. CDR3 DNA: TGCAGTGCTAGAGATGTACAGCAAAGCTCCTATAATTCACCCCTCCACTTT. Protein: CSARDVQQSSYNSPLHF.

This clonotype has a count of ten or more. This chain links TRBV7-2 with TRBJ2-2; 16 bases line up with TRBD2. This CDR3 spans 18 amino acids. Unmatched junction bases numbered 7, after V lost 5 bases and J lost 4 bases. Germline-derived CDR1 and CDR2 are SGHTA and FQGNSA. The DNA of the CDR3 is TGTGCCAGCAGCCCACCGGGACTAGCGGGGGGGCGCACCGGGGAGCTGTTTTTT. It translates to CASSPPGLAGGRTGELFF.

This clonotype was seen at least ten times. The rearrangement uses TRBV12-3 or TRBV12-4 and TRBJ2-1; 10 bases agree with TRBD2. The J segment lost 4 bases and the V segment lost 3 bases, leaving 3 bases of the junction unmatched. This CDR3 spans 15 amino acids. The CDR3 nucleotides read TGTGCCAGCAGTTTGACTAGCGGGTCATACAATGAGCAGTTCTTC. Its translation is CASSLTSGSYNEQFF.

This clonotype was recorded many times. The gene calls are TRBV7-8 and TRBJ1-3; D call uncertain. CDR3 length: 16 residues. Germline values: CDR1 SGHVS, CDR2 FQNEAQ. Trimming shortened V by 6 bases and J by 0 bases, and 15 bases separated the two germline ends. CDR3 amino acids: CASSSRPSHSGNTIYF. CDR3 sequence (DNA): TGTGCCAGCAGTTCCCGACCATCACACTCTGGAAACACCATATATTTT.

The J gene is TRBJ2-7, the V gene TRBV27, with D perhaps TRBD2 (7 bases). V was cut by 3 bases and J by 4 bases, with 16 bases left in between. The length of the CDR3 is 15 residues. Germline V lookup: CDR1 MNHEY, CDR2 SMNVEV (reference sequence). CDR3 sequence reads: CASSFLGGGVYEQYF. The CDR3, as DNA: TGTGCCAGCAGTTTCTTGGGAGGGGGGGTATACGAGCAGTACTTC.

This chain uses TRBV29-1 with TRBJ1-2, with a weak D call TRBD1 (5 bases). This CDR3 is 12 amino acids long. Trimming took 4 bases from V and 7 from J, leaving 13 bases between them. Germline loops: CDR1 SQVTM, CDR2 ANQGSEA. The CDR3 coding sequence is TGCAGCGTTGTATCAGGGATCACTGGCTACACCTTC. Protein sequence: CSVVSGITGYTF.

This clonotype was seen ten or more times. CDR3 sequence reads: CASSPSPGHVYGYTF. The CDR3, as DNA: TGTGCCAGCAGCCCTTCGCCGGGACACGTCTATGGCTACACCTTC. The chain combines TRBV12-3 or TRBV12-4 with TRBJ1-2; D might be TRBD1 (6 bases). The CDR3 consists of 15 residues. Trimming took 6 bases from V and 4 from J, leaving 18 bases between them.

This clonotype showed up many times. The genes are TRBV10-3 and TRBJ2-7, with D possibly TRBD2 on 5 matching bases. CDR1 ENHRY and CDR2 SYGVKD come from the germline V gene. V was trimmed by 11 bases and J by 2 bases, leaving 19 bases between them. The CDR3 loop spans 14 amino acids. Here the CDR3 reads CAAGPEGNPYEQYF. The CDR3 coding sequence is TGTGCCGCCGGCCCAGAGGGCAACCCCTACGAGCAGTACTTC.

This clonotype was found a few times. The rearrangement uses TRBV29-1 and TRBJ2-1; 7 bases match TRBD1. Per germline, CDR1 SQVTM and CDR2 ANQGSEA. The ends lost 6 bases at V and 8 bases at J; junction bases unmatched: 10. This CDR3 has 13 amino acids. The CDR3 nucleotides read TGCAGCGTAGACCAGACAGGGAGCGATGAGCAGTTCTTC. Its translation is CSVDQTGSDEQFF.

This rearrangement joins TRBV4-2 to TRBJ2-3; D unclear. Germline loops: CDR1 LGHNA, CDR2 YNFKEQ. The length of the CDR3 is 14 residues. V was trimmed by 7 bases and J by 0 bases, leaving 11 bases between them. The CDR3 bases are TGTGCCAGCAAGGACCGCTCTAGCACAGATACGCAGTATTTT. This encodes CASKDRSSTDTQYF.

This clonotype was counted only a few times. V is TRBV18 and J is TRBJ1-5; the D is unclear. CDR3 length equals 16 residues. Germline assignment: CDR1 KGHSH and CDR2 LQKENI. Trimming took off 2 bases at V and 2 bases at J, with 13 bases between the two ends. In DNA, the CDR3 is TGTGCCAGCTCACCAGGGATGGACGAAGGCAATCAGCCCCAGCATTTT. As protein: CASSPGMDEGNQPQHF.

This clonotype was seen only a few times. The rearrangement uses TRBV28 and TRBJ1-5; no clear D gene. Germline V CDR1 and CDR2: MDHEN, SYDVKM. Trimming took 10 bases from V and 7 from J, leaving 17 bases between them. The CDR3 extends over 13 amino acids. The CDR3 sequence: CANAKAPGQPQHF. In DNA form, the CDR3 reads TGTGCCAACGCGAAGGCGCCGGGGCAGCCCCAGCATTTT.

The rearrangement links TRBV4-2 to TRBJ2-7, with D perhaps matching TRBD1 (5 bases). The CDR3 totals 16 residues. The germline CDR1 and CDR2 sequences are LGHNA and YNFKEQ. The ends were cut back, 4 bases at V and 1 base at J, with 17 bases in the middle. Here the CDR3 DNA reads TGTGCCAGCAGCCGAGAGCCAGGGCCAAATTCCTACGAGCAGTACTTC. Protein: CASSREPGPNSYEQYF.

This clonotype was counted many times. The chain recombines TRBV7-2 with TRBJ2-5; D may be TRBD2 (5 bases). This CDR3 spans 14 amino acids. V shed 7 bases and J shed 0 bases, with 12 bases lying between them. Looked up from germline, CDR1 is SGHTA and CDR2 is FQGNSA. CDR3 amino acids: CASTRGWDQETQYF. The CDR3 coding sequence is TGTGCCAGCACCCGCGGGTGGGACCAAGAGACCCAGTACTTC.

This clonotype was recorded at least ten times. CDR3 coding DNA: TGTGCCAGCAGCTTACTTCTCGAATCCAATGAGCAGTTCTTC. The encoded protein is CASSLLLESNEQFF. The chain is built from TRBV7-2 and TRBJ2-1; no reliable D call. Per the germline V gene, CDR1 is SGHTA and CDR2 is FQGNSA. The germline V and J ends were trimmed by 2 bases and 6 bases, with 11 bases remaining between them. The CDR3 totals 14 residues.

This sequence joins TRBV24-1 and TRBJ2-5; D is perhaps TRBD1 (6 bases). The germline V and J ends were trimmed by 6 bases and 4 bases, with 8 bases remaining between them. Germline V gives CDR1 KGHDR, CDR2 SFDVKD. The CDR3 spans 12 residues. The CDR3 protein is CATSFRGETQYF. Here the CDR3 DNA reads TGTGCCACCAGTTTCAGGGGAGAGACCCAGTACTTC.

This clonotype was picked up many times. V gene TRBV7-2 combines with J gene TRBJ2-7; perhaps TRBD1 as D (8 bases). The CDR3 consists of 14 residues. The germline CDR1 and CDR2 sequences are SGHTA and FQGNSA. V lost 5 bases and J 2 bases, leaving 13 bases between the germline ends. The CDR3 loop is CASSIQGGPYEQYF. The CDR3 DNA follows: TGTGCCAGCAGCATACAGGGGGGGCCCTACGAGCAGTACTTC.

The chain couples TRBV7-9 to TRBJ1-3; tentative D call: TRBD1 (5 bases). Trimming pared 4 bases from V and 2 bases from J, leaving 12 bases between. Germline assignment: CDR1 SEHNR and CDR2 FQNEAQ (reference sequence). This CDR3 region has 15 residues. The CDR3 DNA follows: TGTGCCAGCAGCTACTCCGGGACGGCTGGAAACACCATATATTTT. It encodes CASSYSGTAGNTIYF.

This clonotype was seen at least ten times. The chain recombines TRBV2 with TRBJ2-1; D is uncertain. The CDR3 runs 12 residues. Germline CDR1 SNHLY, CDR2 FYNNEI. The germline V and J ends were trimmed by 6 bases and 6 bases, with 9 bases remaining between them. CDR3 coding DNA: TGTGCCAGCAGCGCTTACAGCAATGAGCAGTTCTTC. Translated, it gives CASSAYSNEQFF.